The source of this TCR beta chain is a study of OX40 agonist ivuxolimab in advanced cancers. Across the whole study: Patients in the trial were receiving intravenous ivuxolimab every 2 weeks, at doses of 0.01 to 10 mg/kg.

The germline V and J ends were trimmed by 8 bases and 1 base, with 18 bases remaining between them. The CDR3 has 15 residues. Per germline, CDR1 MNHEY and CDR2 SVGAGI. Clones were read by immunoSEQ multiplex PCR, and TCRdb kept only the in-frame ones, dropping some. The sample has 18,000 or so clones, approximately 83% seen once; the top ten hold 13%. This receptor was identified in an adult with an advanced solid tumor such as melanoma, head and neck, liver or kidney cancer. Sample: CD4+ or CD8+ T cells sorted from blood, taken in a trial of the OX40 agonist ivuxolimab. The rearrangement links TRBV6-5 to TRBJ2-7, with a tentative D call TRBD2 (5 bases). The CDR3: CASFPGKGSSYEQYF. The DNA for the CDR3 is TGTGCCAGCTTCCCCGGGAAGGGTTCTTCCTACGAGCAGTACTTC.